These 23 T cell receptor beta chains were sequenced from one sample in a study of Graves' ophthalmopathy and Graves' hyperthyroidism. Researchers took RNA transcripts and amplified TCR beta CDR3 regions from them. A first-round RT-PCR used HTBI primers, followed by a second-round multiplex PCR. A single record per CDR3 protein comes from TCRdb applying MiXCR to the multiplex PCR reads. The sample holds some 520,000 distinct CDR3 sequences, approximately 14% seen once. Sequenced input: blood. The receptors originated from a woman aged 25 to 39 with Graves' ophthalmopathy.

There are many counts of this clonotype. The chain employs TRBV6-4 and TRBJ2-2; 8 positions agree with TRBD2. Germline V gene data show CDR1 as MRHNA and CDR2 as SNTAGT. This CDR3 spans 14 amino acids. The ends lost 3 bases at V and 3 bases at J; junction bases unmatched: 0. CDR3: CASSDSGDTGELFF. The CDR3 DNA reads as TGTGCCAGCAGTGATAGCGGGGACACCGGGGAGCTGTTTTTT.

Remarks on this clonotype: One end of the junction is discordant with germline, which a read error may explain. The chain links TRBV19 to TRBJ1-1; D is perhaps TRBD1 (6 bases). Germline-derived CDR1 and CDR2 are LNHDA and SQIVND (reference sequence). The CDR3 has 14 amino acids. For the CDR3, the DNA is TGTGCCAGTAACCTGCGAGGGGGGAAGACTGATGCTTTCTTT. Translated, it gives CASNLRGGKTDAFF. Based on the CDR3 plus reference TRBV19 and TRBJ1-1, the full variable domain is DGGITQSPKYLFRKEGQNVTLSCEQNLNHDAMYWYRQDPGQGLRLIYYSQIVNDFQKGDIAEGYSVSREKKESFPLTVTSAQKNPTAFYLCASNLRGGKTDAFFGQGTRLTVV.

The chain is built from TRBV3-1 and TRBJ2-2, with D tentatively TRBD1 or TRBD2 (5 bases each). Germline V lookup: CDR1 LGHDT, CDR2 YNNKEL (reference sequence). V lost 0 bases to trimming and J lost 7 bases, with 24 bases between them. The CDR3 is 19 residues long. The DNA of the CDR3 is TGTGCCAGCAGCCAAGAAACCTCCCGGACAAGGACTTACGTCGGGGAGCTGTTTTTT. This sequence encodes CASSQETSRTRTYVGELFF. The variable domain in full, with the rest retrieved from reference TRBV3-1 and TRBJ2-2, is DTAVSQTPKYLVTQMGNDKSIKCEQNLGHDTMYWYKQDSKKFLKIMFSYNNKELIINETVPNRFSPKSPDKAHLNLHINSLELGDSAVYFCASSQETSRTRTYVGELFFGEGSRLTVL.

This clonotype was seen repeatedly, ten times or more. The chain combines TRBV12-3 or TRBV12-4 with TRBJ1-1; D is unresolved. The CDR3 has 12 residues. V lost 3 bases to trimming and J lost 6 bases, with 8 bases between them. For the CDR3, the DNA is TGTGCCAGCAGTTTTGGGAGCCCTGAAGCTTTCTTT. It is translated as CASSFGSPEAFF.

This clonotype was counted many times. The CDR3 spells CASSQMSRVYGYTF. CDR3 DNA: TGTGCCAGTAGTCAAATGTCTCGAGTCTATGGCTACACCTTC. The chain combines TRBV19 with TRBJ1-2; D call uncertain. This CDR3 contains 14 residues. CDR1 is LNHDA, CDR2 SQIVND, per germline (reference sequence). V gave up 5 bases and J gave up 4 bases, with 14 bases separating them. Using reference TRBV19 and TRBJ1-2 for the parts outside the CDR3, the full variable domain is DGGITQSPKYLFRKEGQNVTLSCEQNLNHDAMYWYRQDPGQGLRLIYYSQIVNDFQKGDIAEGYSVSREKKESFPLTVTSAQKNPTAFYLCASSQMSRVYGYTFGSGTRLTVV.

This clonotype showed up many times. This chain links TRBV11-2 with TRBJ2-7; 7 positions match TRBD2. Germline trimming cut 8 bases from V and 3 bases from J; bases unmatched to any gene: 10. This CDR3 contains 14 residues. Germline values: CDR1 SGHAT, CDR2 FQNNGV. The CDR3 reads CASAIRDYHYEQYF. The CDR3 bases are TGTGCCAGCGCGATCAGGGACTACCACTACGAGCAGTACTTC.

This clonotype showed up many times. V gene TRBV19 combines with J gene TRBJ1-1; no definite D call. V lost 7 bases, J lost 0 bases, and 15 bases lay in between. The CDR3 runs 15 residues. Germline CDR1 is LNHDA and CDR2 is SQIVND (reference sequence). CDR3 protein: CASTAFLNMNTEAFF. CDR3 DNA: TGTGCCAGTACGGCCTTTTTGAACATGAACACTGAAGCTTTCTTT.

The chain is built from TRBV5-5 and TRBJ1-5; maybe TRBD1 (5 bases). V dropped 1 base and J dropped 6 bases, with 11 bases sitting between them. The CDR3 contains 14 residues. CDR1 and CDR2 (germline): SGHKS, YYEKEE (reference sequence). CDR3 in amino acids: CASSLHGDFQPQHF. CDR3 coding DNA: TGTGCCAGCAGCTTGCACGGGGACTTTCAGCCCCAGCATTTT.

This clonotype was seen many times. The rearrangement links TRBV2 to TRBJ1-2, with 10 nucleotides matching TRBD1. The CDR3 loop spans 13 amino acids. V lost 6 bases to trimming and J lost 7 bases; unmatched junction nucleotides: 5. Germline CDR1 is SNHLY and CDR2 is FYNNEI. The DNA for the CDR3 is TGTGCCAGCAGCGACAGGGGGCAGGGTGGCTACACCTTC. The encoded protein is CASSDRGQGGYTF.

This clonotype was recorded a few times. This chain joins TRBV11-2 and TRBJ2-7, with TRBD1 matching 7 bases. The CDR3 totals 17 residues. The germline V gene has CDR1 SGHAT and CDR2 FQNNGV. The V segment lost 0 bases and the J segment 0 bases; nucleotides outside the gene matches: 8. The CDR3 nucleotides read TGTGCCAGCAGCTTAGAGGACGGACAGGTCAGCTCCTACGAGCAGTACTTC. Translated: CASSLEDGQVSSYEQYF.

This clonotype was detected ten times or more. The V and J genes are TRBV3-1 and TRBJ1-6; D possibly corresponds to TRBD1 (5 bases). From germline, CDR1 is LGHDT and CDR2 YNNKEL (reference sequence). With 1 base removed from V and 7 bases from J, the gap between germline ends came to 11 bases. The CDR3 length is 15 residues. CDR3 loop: CASSQGGRDNSPLHF. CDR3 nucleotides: TGTGCCAGCAGCCAAGGTGGCAGGGACAATTCACCCCTCCACTTT.

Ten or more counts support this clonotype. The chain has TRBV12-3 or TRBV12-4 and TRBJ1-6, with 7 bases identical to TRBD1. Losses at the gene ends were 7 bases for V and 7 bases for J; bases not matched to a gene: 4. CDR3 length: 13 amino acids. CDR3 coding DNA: TGTGCCAGCAAACGGGACAGAAATTCACCCCTCCACTTT. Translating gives CASKRDRNSPLHF.

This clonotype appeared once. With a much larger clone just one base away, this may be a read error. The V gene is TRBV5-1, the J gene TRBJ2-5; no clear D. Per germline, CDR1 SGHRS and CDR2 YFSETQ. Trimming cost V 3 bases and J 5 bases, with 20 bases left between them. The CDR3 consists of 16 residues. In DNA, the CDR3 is TGCGCCAGCAGCTCGGACGGAGATATTCAAACGGAGACCCAGTACTTC. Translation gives CASSSDGDIQTETQYF. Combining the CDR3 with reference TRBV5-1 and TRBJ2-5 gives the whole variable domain KAGVTQTPRYLIKTRGQQVTLSCSPISGHRSVSWYQQTPGQGLQFLFEYFSETQRNKGNFPGRFSGRQFSNSRSEMNVSTLELGDSALYLCASSSDGDIQTETQYFGPGTRLLVL.

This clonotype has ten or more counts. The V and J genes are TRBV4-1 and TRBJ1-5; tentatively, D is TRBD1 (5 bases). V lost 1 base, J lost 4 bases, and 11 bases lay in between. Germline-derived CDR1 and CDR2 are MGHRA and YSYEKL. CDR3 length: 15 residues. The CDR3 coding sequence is TGCGCCAGCAGCCAAGGTATTGGGACTAATCAGCCCCAGCATTTT. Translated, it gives CASSQGIGTNQPQHF.

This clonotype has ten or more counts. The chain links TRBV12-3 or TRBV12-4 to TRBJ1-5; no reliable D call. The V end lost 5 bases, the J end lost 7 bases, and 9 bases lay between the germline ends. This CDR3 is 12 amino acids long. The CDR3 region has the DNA TGTGCCAGCAGTCATTTTAACCAGCCCCAGCATTTT. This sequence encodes CASSHFNQPQHF.

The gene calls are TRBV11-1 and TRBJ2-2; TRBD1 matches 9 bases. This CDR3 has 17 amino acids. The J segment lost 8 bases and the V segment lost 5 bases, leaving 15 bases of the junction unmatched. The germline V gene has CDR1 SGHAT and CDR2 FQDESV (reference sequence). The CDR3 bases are TGTGCCAGCAGCCAATCCGGGACAGGGAACCTTAGGGGGGAGCTGTTTTTT. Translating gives CASSQSGTGNLRGELFF. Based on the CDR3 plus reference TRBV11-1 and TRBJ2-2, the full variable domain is EAEVAQSPRYKITEKSQAVAFWCDPISGHATLYWYRQILGQGPELLVQFQDESVVDDSQLPKDRFSAERLKGVDSTLKIQPAELGDSAMYLCASSQSGTGNLRGELFFGEGSRLTVL.

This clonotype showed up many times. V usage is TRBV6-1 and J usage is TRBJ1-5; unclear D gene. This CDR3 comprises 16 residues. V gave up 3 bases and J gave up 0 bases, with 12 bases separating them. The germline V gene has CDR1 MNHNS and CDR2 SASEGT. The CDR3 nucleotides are TGTGCCAGCAGTGATTCCAGGATGTATAGCAATCAGCCCCAGCATTTT. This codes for CASSDSRMYSNQPQHF.

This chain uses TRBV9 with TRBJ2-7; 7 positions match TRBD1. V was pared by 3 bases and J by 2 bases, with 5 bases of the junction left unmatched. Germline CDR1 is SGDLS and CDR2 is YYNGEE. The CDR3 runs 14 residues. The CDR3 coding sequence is TGTGCCAGCAGCGCGACCGGGACAGCCTACGAGCAGTACTTC. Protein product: CASSATGTAYEQYF. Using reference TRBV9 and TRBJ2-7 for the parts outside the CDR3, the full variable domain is DSGVTQTPKHLITATGQRVTLRCSPRSGDLSVYWYQQSLDQGLQFLIQYYNGEERAKGNILERFSAQQFPDLHSELNLSSLELGDSALYFCASSATGTAYEQYFGPGTRLTVT.

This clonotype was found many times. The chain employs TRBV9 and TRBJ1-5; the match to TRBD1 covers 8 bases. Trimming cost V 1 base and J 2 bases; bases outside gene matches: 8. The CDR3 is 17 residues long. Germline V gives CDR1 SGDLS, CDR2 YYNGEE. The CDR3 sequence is CASSVLQGAYGNQPQHF. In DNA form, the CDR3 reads TGTGCCAGCAGCGTATTGCAGGGGGCTTATGGCAATCAGCCCCAGCATTTT.

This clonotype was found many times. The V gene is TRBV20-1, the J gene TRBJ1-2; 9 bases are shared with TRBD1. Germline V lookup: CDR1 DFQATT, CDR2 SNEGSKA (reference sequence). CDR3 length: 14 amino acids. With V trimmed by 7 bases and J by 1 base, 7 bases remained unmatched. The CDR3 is CSVTGGEFNYGYTF. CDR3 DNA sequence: TGCAGTGTGACAGGGGGAGAATTTAACTATGGCTACACCTTC.

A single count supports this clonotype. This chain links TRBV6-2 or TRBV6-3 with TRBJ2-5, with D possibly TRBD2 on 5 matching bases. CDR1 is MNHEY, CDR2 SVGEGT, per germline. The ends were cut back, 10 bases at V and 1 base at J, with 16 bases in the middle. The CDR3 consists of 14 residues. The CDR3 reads CAIQQRWLQETQYF. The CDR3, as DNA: TGTGCCATACAACAGCGGTGGCTCCAAGAGACCCAGTACTTC.

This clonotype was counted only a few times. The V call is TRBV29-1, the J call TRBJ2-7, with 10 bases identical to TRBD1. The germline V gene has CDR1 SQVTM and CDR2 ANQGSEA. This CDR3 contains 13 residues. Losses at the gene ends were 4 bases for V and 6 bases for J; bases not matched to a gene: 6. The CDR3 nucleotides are TGCAGCGTTGCCGCGACAGGGGGCTTCGAGCAGTACTTC. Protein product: CSVAATGGFEQYF.

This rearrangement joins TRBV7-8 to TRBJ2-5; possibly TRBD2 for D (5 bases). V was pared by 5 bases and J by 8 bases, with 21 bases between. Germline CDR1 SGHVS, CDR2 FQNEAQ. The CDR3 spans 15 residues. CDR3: CASSPLARSLGTQYF. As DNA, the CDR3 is TGTGCCAGCAGCCCTTTAGCGCGATCACTGGGAACCCAGTACTTC.